Below, 30 T cell receptor beta chains from the same sample are listed, as sequenced in a study of patients and donors after allogeneic stem cell transplantation. TCRdb fed the RT-PCR reads into MiXCR, producing one record per CDR3 protein. The sample lists about a million distinct CDR3 sequences; roughly 17% were seen once. Sequenced sample: blood, either unsorted or a sorted T cell fraction (not recorded which). The receptors were gathered from a human donor who was either an allogeneic HSCT recipient or a stem cell or donor lymphocyte infusion donor (not recorded which). It is not recorded whose cells these are; they may come from a transplant donor.

As for this clonotype: Being one base from a much bigger clone, this may be a read error. The chain is built from TRBV7-2 and TRBJ2-7, with a tentative D call TRBD2 (6 bases). Germline V gene data show CDR1 as SGHTA and CDR2 as FQGNSA. The CDR3 is 13 residues long. The CDR3 DNA reads TGTGCCAACAGCTTAGGCGGGGATGGCGAGCAGTACTTC. Encoded protein: CANSLGGDGEQYF.

This clonotype was picked up many times. The chain combines TRBV29-1 with TRBJ2-3; D is possibly TRBD2 (6 bases). The length of the CDR3 is 14 residues. Trimming pared 7 bases from V and 0 bases from J, leaving 14 bases between. Per germline, CDR1 SQVTM and CDR2 ANQGSEA. In DNA form, the CDR3 reads TGCAGCGCCCTCGGAGGGGCTAGCACAGATACGCAGTATTTT. It codes for CSALGGASTDTQYF.

V and J are TRBV2 and TRBJ2-3; D ambiguous. Germline-derived CDR1 and CDR2 are SNHLY and FYNNEI. Trimming stripped 9 bases from V and 5 bases from J, with 12 bases between. The length of the CDR3 is 12 residues. CDR3 nucleotide sequence: TGTGCCAGTCCGAAGGGCCGAGATACGCAGTATTTT. Translated, it gives CASPKGRDTQYF.

J is TRBJ2-1 and V is TRBV20-1; D not certain. The CDR3 contains 13 residues. With 5 bases removed from V and 0 bases from J, the gap between germline ends came to 8 bases. Germline V gene sequence: CDR1 DFQATT, CDR2 SNEGSKA (reference sequence). CDR3 sequence: CSAVLGSYNEQFF. The CDR3 nucleotides are TGCAGTGCTGTTCTGGGCTCCTACAATGAGCAGTTCTTC.

This clonotype has more than one count but fewer than ten. This chain joins TRBV20-1 and TRBJ1-2; 7 nucleotides match TRBD1. The trim removed 1 base at V and 1 base at J, leaving 3 bases unmatched. Germline CDR1 reads DFQATT; CDR2 reads SNEGSKA (reference sequence). The CDR3 spans 14 residues. Here the CDR3 reads CSARGQGYNYGYTF. The CDR3 nucleotides are TGCAGTGCTAGAGGACAGGGTTATAACTATGGCTACACCTTC.

This sequence joins TRBV20-1 and TRBJ1-2, with TRBD1 as a possible D gene (6 bases). This CDR3 has 16 amino acids. The V end lost 0 bases, the J end lost 5 bases, and 19 bases lay between the germline ends. Germline-derived CDR1 and CDR2 are DFQATT and SNEGSKA (reference sequence). The CDR3 region is CSARDPQGGRGYGYTF. The CDR3 coding sequence is TGCAGTGCTAGAGATCCGCAGGGAGGGAGGGGGTATGGCTACACCTTC.

The chain combines TRBV5-6 with TRBJ1-5; D perhaps matches TRBD1 (6 bases). CDR3 size: 16 residues. The V end lost 4 bases, the J end lost 0 bases, and 14 bases lay between the germline ends. CDR1 and CDR2 (germline): SGHDT, YYEEEE. The CDR3 loop is CASSRGHVLSNQPQHF. The CDR3 DNA reads as TGTGCCAGCAGCCGGGGACACGTGCTTAGCAATCAGCCCCAGCATTTT.

This clonotype was seen only a few times. The chain uses TRBV5-1 and TRBJ1-4; D unresolved. This CDR3 region has 15 residues. Looked up from germline, CDR1 is SGHRS and CDR2 is YFSETQ. V was clipped by 6 bases and J by 4 bases, with 16 bases between them. DNA for the CDR3: TGCGCCAGCACCCCTTTGGGCGCGTTTAATGAAAAACTGTTTTTT. Residues: CASTPLGAFNEKLFF.

V gene TRBV3-1 combines with J gene TRBJ2-1; TRBD2 matches 11 bases. Trimming cost V 2 bases and J 9 bases; bases outside gene matches: 15. The CDR3 contains 18 residues. CDR1 is LGHDT and CDR2 is YNNKEL in the germline V gene (reference sequence). The DNA of the CDR3 is TGTGCCAGCAGCCAACACGCCCCTAGCGGGAGGTCGCCCGGTGAGCAGTTCTTC. Its translation is CASSQHAPSGRSPGEQFF.

CDR3 loop: CASSFQGRGGYGYTF. In DNA, the CDR3 is TGTGCCAGCAGTTTCCAGGGTCGCGGAGGCTATGGCTACACCTTC. J is TRBJ1-2 and V is TRBV27, with D possibly TRBD1 on 5 matching bases. This CDR3 region has 15 residues. Germline V CDR1 and CDR2: MNHEY, SMNVEV (reference sequence). The V and J ends lost 3 bases and 4 bases respectively, with 15 bases between them.

This clonotype turned up a few times. The genes are TRBV12-3 or TRBV12-4 and TRBJ2-1; possibly TRBD1 for D (6 bases). Trimming removed 1 base at V and 8 bases at J, with 15 bases between. The length of the CDR3 is 15 residues. This chain's CDR3 is CASSLEDRSVDEQFF. CDR3 nucleotide sequence: TGTGCCAGCAGTTTAGAGGACAGATCGGTCGATGAGCAGTTCTTC.

This sequence joins TRBV29-1 and TRBJ2-1; D is possibly TRBD2 (6 bases). From germline, CDR1 is SQVTM and CDR2 ANQGSEA. The CDR3 contains 14 residues. The V end lost 6 bases, the J end lost 7 bases, and 19 bases lay between the germline ends. Here the CDR3 reads CSVSPPGTSNEQFF. CDR3 bases: TGCAGCGTCTCCCCTCCCGGGACTTCAAATGAGCAGTTCTTC.

The chain joins TRBV5-1 to TRBJ2-7, with 8 positions matching TRBD2. Germline V gene lookup returns CDR1 SGHRS and CDR2 YFSETQ. This CDR3 has 16 amino acids. Trimming removed 0 bases from V and 5 bases from J; junction bases left unmatched: 10. The CDR3: CASSLGSWTSYDEQYF. The CDR3 DNA reads TGCGCCAGCAGCTTGGGGTCGTGGACTAGCTACGACGAGCAGTACTTC.

The chain joins TRBV7-8 to TRBJ2-6, with D tentatively TRBD2 (5 bases). Looked up from germline, CDR1 is SGHVS and CDR2 is FQNEAQ. CDR3 length: 16 amino acids. V lost 5 bases, J lost 6 bases, and 17 bases lay in between. The CDR3 reads CASSRRTDGMANVLTF. The CDR3 DNA reads as TGTGCCAGCAGCAGAAGGACGGACGGGATGGCCAACGTCCTGACTTTC.

This clonotype occurred many times. The gene calls are TRBV12-3 or TRBV12-4 and TRBJ2-1, with D unresolved. Deletions cut 4 bases from V and 10 bases from J, with 14 bases between. This CDR3 comprises 13 residues. The CDR3 region is CASSSNSYYEQFF. CDR3 nucleotide sequence: TGTGCCAGCAGTTCCAACTCTTATTACGAGCAGTTCTTC.

This clonotype was detected a few times. The chain employs TRBV5-6 and TRBJ2-1, with 13 bases lining up with TRBD2. Germline V gene lookup returns CDR1 SGHDT and CDR2 YYEEEE. Trimming took 4 bases from V and 0 from J; bases not matched to a gene: 7. The CDR3 totals 18 residues. The CDR3 coding sequence is TGTGCCAGCAGCGCCCGGACTAGCGGGGGTAGCTCCTACAATGAGCAGTTCTTC. Protein product: CASSARTSGGSSYNEQFF.

V and J are TRBV7-2 and TRBJ2-3; D is unresolved. Germline CDR1 reads SGHTA; CDR2 reads FQGNSA. V was cut by 1 base and J by 2 bases, with 13 bases left in between. CDR3 length: 16 residues. Written as DNA, the CDR3 is TGTGCCAGCAGCTTAGGAGTAGGACGAAACACAGATACGCAGTATTTT. It yields the protein CASSLGVGRNTDTQYF. The variable domain in full, with the rest retrieved from reference TRBV7-2 and TRBJ2-3, is GAGVSQSPSNKVTEKGKDVELRCDPISGHTALYWYRQSLGQGLEFLIYFQGNSAPDKSGLPSDRFSAERTGGSVSTLTIQRTQQEDSAVYLCASSLGVGRNTDTQYFGPGTRLTVL.

V gene TRBV5-1 combines with J gene TRBJ2-1, with TRBD2 matching over 14 bases. Germline assignment: CDR1 SGHRS and CDR2 YFSETQ. The CDR3 runs 15 residues. The V segment lost 3 bases and the J segment 9 bases; nucleotides outside the gene matches: 5. CDR3 residues: CASSSGLAGVGEQFF. CDR3 in DNA: TGCGCCAGCAGCTCGGGACTAGCGGGAGTAGGTGAGCAGTTCTTC.

This clonotype occurred many times. The chain is built from TRBV20-1 and TRBJ2-1; 10 nucleotides agree with TRBD2. The CDR3 contains 15 residues. V trimming: 5 bases; J trimming: 4 bases; junction bases outside the gene matches: 8. Germline CDR1 and CDR2: DFQATT and SNEGSKA (reference sequence). The DNA of the CDR3 is TGCAGTGCTGGCCCAGCGGGAGGGGTTTACAATGAGCAGTTCTTC. Encoded protein: CSAGPAGGVYNEQFF.

This chain links TRBV25-1 with TRBJ2-7; the D is unclear. V lost 7 bases, J lost 7 bases, and 14 bases lay in between. Germline CDR1 and CDR2: MGHDK and SYGVNS. The CDR3 contains 12 residues. The CDR3 protein is CASTGKGLEQYF. CDR3 in DNA: TGTGCCAGCACCGGAAAGGGTTTGGAGCAGTACTTC.

The J gene is TRBJ1-6, the V gene TRBV6-5; TRBD1 matches 8 bases. V shed 6 bases and J 14 bases; nucleotides not matched to a gene: 6. CDR1 is MNHEY, CDR2 SVGAGI, per germline. This CDR3 has 12 residues. The CDR3, as DNA: TGTGCCAGCAGAACCAGACAGGGGACCCTCCACTTT. This gives the protein CASRTRQGTLHF.

A word on this clonotype: One end of the junction is discordant with germline, which a read error may explain. The rearrangement joins TRBV11-1 to TRBJ1-3, with 9 bases lining up with TRBD1. The CDR3 spans 20 residues. Germline loops: CDR1 SGHAT, CDR2 FQDESV (reference sequence). Here the CDR3 reads CVSSLAEKPGQGIFGNTIYF. CDR3 nucleotides: TGTGTCAGCAGCTTAGCTGAAAAACCGGGACAGGGTATTTTTGGAAACACCATATATTTT.

The chain is built from TRBV10-3 and TRBJ1-2, with TRBD1 as a possible D gene (6 bases). The germline V gene has CDR1 ENHRY and CDR2 SYGVKD. The CDR3 has 15 amino acids. Trimming pared 2 bases from V and 6 bases from J, leaving 16 bases between. This CDR3 is CAISERDRSRDGYTF. DNA of the CDR3: TGTGCCATCAGTGAGCGAGACAGGTCAAGGGATGGCTACACCTTC.

The rearrangement uses TRBV7-2 and TRBJ1-6; no definite D call. The ends were cut back, 1 base at V and 6 bases at J, with 10 bases in the middle. The CDR3 length is 15 residues. The germline gives CDR1 SGHTA, CDR2 FQGNSA. In nucleotides, the CDR3 is TGTGCCAGCAGCTTAGAAGCGAGGGCTAATTCACCCCTCCACTTT. It is translated as CASSLEARANSPLHF. The complete variable domain, with remaining parts taken from reference TRBV7-2 and TRBJ1-6, reads GAGVSQSPSNKVTEKGKDVELRCDPISGHTALYWYRQSLGQGLEFLIYFQGNSAPDKSGLPSDRFSAERTGGSVSTLTIQRTQQEDSAVYLCASSLEARANSPLHFGNGTRLTVT.

V usage is TRBV6-1 and J usage is TRBJ1-1; no reliable D call. The V gene's germline CDR1 is MNHNS and CDR2 SASEGT. There are 10 residues in the CDR3. V was trimmed by 2 bases and J by 11 bases, leaving 6 bases between them. This CDR3 reads CASSEYLAFF. As DNA, the CDR3 is TGTGCCAGCAGTGAATATCTGGCTTTCTTT.

Ten or more counts support this clonotype. The chain joins TRBV12-3 or TRBV12-4 to TRBJ1-2; the D gene is possibly TRBD1 (6 bases). Trimming stripped 5 bases from V and 8 bases from J, with 12 bases between. CDR3 size: 12 residues. Here the CDR3 DNA reads TGTGCCAGCAGTAGGAAGGGGGGGGGCTACACCTTC. Encoded protein: CASSRKGGGYTF.

This clonotype was seen repeatedly, ten times or more. The chain couples TRBV30 to TRBJ2-1, with TRBD2 matching 7 bases. The length of the CDR3 is 12 residues. V trimming: 4 bases; J trimming: 7 bases; junction bases outside the gene matches: 4. Germline V lookup: CDR1 GTSNPN, CDR2 SVGIG (reference sequence). CDR3 bases: TGTGCCTGGAATGGGGGGGTTAATGAGCAGTTCTTC. This sequence encodes CAWNGGVNEQFF.

This clonotype was seen a handful of times. The V call is TRBV7-3, the J call TRBJ2-1; 9 nucleotides line up with TRBD2. The CDR3 has 18 amino acids. The V gene end was trimmed by 5 bases and the J gene end by 6 bases; junction bases not matched to a gene: 17. From germline, CDR1 is SGHTA and CDR2 FQGTGA. Written as DNA, the CDR3 is TGTGCCAGCAGCCCCGGAGCGGGGGGTCTCCTACGAGGCAATGAGCAGTTCTTC. Its translation is CASSPGAGGLLRGNEQFF.

This clonotype was observed a few times. The V call is TRBV6-1, the J call TRBJ2-7; 9 bases map to TRBD2. The CDR3 runs to 15 residues. V lost 7 bases, J lost 6 bases, and 13 bases stayed unmatched. Germline CDR1 reads MNHNS; CDR2 reads SASEGT. The CDR3 DNA follows: TGTGCCAGCACCTATAGCGGGAGTGTACAACTCGAGCAGTACTTC. Its protein is CASTYSGSVQLEQYF.

This clonotype was counted only a few times. The chain joins TRBV20-1 to TRBJ1-4, with 7 bases aligning to TRBD1. The CDR3 runs 15 residues. The V gene end was trimmed by 6 bases and the J gene end by 8 bases; junction bases not matched to a gene: 15. Looked up from germline, CDR1 is DFQATT and CDR2 is SNEGSKA (reference sequence). The CDR3 here is CSAPGATGSREKLFF. DNA for the CDR3: TGCAGTGCCCCAGGGGCGACAGGGTCTCGAGAAAAACTGTTTTTT.